This section outlines one T cell receptor beta chain sequence together with its context. Its matching antigen is unknown. This specimen comes from a study of cytomegalovirus exposure and HLA in healthy donors. Overall study results and limits: CMV antigen specificity was confirmed in vitro for a few CMV-associated chains. Whilst most TCR sequences proved rare, a subset of public TCRs occurred across many donors. According to a subsequent analysis, TCR clusters identified in the first cohort showed a tendency to co-occur across the 120 or so validation repertoires.

This CDR3 spans 13 amino acids. V was shortened by 6 bases and J by 5 bases, with 13 bases between the two germline ends. Germline CDR1 reads MGHDK; CDR2 reads SYGVNS. Sequencing was performed with immunoSEQ multiplex PCR; in TCRdb, only in-frame clones are kept and a portion is missing. Of about 75,000 clones detected, approximately 86% appear once; the ten largest clones hold around 3%. This clonotype was obtained from a man aged 25-45 years in good health and CMV-seronegative. The chain links TRBV25-1 to TRBJ2-5; a possible D gene is TRBD2 (6 bases). Sequenced: PBMCs. The chain's CDR3 is CASRMAGRETQYF. CDR3 DNA: TGTGCCAGCAGGATGGCGGGGCGGGAGACCCAGTACTTC.